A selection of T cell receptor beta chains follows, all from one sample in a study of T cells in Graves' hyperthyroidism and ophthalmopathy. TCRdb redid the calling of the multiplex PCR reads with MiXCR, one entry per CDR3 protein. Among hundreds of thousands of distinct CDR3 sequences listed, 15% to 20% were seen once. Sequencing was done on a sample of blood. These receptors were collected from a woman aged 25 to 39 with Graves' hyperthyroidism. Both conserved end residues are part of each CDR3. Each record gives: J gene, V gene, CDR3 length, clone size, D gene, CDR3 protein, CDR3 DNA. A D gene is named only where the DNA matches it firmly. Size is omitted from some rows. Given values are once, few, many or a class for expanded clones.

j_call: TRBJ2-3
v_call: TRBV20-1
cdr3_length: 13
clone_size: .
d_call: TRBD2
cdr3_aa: CSASGGVTDTQYF
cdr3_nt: TGCAGTGCGAGCGGGGGGGTCACAGATACGCAGTATTTT

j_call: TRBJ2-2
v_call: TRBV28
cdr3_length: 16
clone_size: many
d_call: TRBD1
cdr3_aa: CASSSTIRGPIGELFF
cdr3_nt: TGTGCCAGCAGTTCAACTATCAGGGGGCCGATCGGGGAGCTGTTTTTT

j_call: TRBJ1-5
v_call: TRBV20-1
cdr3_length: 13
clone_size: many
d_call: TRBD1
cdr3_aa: CSAWTGGNQPQHF
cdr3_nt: TGCAGTGCTTGGACAGGCGGCAATCAGCCCCAGCATTTT

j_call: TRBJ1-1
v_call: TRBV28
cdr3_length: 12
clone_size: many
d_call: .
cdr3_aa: CASSFEGFEAFF
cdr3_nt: TGTGCCAGCAGTTTTGAAGGGTTCGAAGCTTTCTTT

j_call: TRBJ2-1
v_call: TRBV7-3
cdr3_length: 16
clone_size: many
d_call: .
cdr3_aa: CASSSRSGNSYNEQFF
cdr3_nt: TGTGCCAGCAGCTCACGAAGCGGAAACTCCTACAATGAGCAGTTCTTC

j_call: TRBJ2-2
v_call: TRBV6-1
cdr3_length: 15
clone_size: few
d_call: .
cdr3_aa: CASRSDAVNTGELFF
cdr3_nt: TGTGCCAGCAGGAGTGACGCGGTGAACACCGGGGAGCTGTTTTTT

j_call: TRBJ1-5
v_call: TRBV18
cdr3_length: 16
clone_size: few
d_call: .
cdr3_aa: CASSPSMAGNNQPQHF
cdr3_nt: TGTGCCAGCTCACCAAGCATGGCCGGCAACAATCAGCCCCAGCATTTT

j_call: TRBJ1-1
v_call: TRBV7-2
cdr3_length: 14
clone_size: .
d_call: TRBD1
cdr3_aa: CASSRRTGRTEAFF
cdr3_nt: TGTGCCAGCAGCCGTAGGACAGGGCGGACTGAAGCTTTCTTT

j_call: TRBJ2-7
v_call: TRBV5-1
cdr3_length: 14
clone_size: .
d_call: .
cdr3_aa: CASSLVGIYYEQYF
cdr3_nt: TGCGCCAGCAGCTTAGTAGGGATCTACTACGAGCAGTACTTC

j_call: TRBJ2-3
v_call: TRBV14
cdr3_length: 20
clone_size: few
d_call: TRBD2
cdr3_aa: CARRRKDRTWTSGFGDTQYF
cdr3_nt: TGTGCCAGGCGCCGAAAGGACAGGACCTGGACTAGCGGTTTTGGAGATACGCAGTATTTT

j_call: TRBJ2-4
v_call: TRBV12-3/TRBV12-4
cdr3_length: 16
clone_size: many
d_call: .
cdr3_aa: CASSFSGSGTKNIQYF
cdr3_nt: TGTGCCAGCAGCTTTTCGGGGTCGGGGACCAAAAACATTCAGTACTTC

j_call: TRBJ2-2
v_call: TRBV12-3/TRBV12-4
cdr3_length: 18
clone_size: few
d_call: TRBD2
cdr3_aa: CASSFMGLAGANTGELFF
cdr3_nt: TGTGCCAGCAGTTTCATGGGACTAGCGGGAGCGAACACCGGGGAGCTGTTTTTT

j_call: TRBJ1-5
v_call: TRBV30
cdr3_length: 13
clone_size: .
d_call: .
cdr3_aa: CAWSGNSNQPQHF
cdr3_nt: TGTGCCTGGAGCGGGAATAGCAATCAGCCCCAGCATTTT

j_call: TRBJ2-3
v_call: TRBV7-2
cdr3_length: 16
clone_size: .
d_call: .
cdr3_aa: CASSWGAGALPDTQYF
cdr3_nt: TGTGCCAGCAGCTGGGGGGCGGGAGCTCTGCCAGATACGCAGTATTTT

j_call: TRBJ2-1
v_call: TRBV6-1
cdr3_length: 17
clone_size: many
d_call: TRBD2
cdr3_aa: CASSFSLTSGIRNEQFF
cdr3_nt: TGTGCCAGCAGTTTCTCCCTGACTAGCGGGATTCGGAATGAGCAGTTCTTC

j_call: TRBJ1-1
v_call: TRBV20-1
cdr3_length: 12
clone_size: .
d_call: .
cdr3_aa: CSARTPYTEAFF
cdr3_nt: TGCAGTGCCCGGACCCCCTACACTGAAGCTTTCTTT

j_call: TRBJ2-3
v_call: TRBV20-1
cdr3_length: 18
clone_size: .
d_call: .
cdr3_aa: CSAFPHQYGVAGINTQYF
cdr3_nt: TGCAGTGCTTTTCCCCATCAGTACGGGGTTGCGGGAATTAATACGCAGTATTTT

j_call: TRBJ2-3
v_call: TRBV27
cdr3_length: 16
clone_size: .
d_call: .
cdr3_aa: CASALSGHLSTDTQYF
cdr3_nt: TGTGCCAGCGCCCTTAGCGGCCATCTAAGCACAGATACGCAGTATTTT

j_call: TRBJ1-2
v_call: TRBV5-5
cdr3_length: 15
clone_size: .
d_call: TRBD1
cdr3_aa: CASSSRQGSLYGYTF
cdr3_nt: TGTGCCAGCAGCTCTAGACAGGGATCCCTCTATGGCTACACCTTC

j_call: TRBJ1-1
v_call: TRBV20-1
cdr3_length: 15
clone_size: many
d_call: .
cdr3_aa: CSARDLRSGNTEAFF
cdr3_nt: TGCAGTGCTAGAGATCTTCGAAGCGGGAACACTGAAGCTTTCTTT

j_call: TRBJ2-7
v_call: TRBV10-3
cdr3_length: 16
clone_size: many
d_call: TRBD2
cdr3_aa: CAISESGTSGNYEQYF
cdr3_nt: TGTGCCATCAGTGAAAGCGGGACTAGCGGTAACTACGAGCAGTACTTC

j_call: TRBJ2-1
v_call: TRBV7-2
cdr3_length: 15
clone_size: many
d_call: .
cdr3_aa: CASSADPSSYNEQFF
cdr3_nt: TGTGCCAGCAGCGCCGACCCGAGCTCCTACAATGAGCAGTTCTTC

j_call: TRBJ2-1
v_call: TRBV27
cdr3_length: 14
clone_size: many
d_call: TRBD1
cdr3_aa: CASSPRGHGNEQFF
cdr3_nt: TGTGCCAGCAGTCCGAGGGGGCATGGCAATGAGCAGTTCTTC

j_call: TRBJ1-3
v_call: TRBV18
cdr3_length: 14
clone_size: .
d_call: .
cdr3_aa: CASSPPPGGNTIYF
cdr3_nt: TGTGCCAGCTCACCACCGCCAGGAGGAAACACCATATATTTT

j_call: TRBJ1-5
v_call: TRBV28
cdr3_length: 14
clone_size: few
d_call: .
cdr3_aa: CASRSGGGYQPQHF
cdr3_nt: TGTGCCAGCAGATCCGGGGGGGGGTATCAGCCCCAGCATTTT

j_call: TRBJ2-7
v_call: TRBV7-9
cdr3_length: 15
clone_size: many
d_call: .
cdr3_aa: CASSSDGRVLYEQYF
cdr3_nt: TGTGCCAGCAGCTCGGACGGAAGGGTGTTATACGAGCAGTACTTC

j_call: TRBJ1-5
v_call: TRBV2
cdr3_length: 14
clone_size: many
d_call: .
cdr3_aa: CASSATKANQPQHF
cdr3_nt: TGTGCCAGCAGTGCGACTAAAGCCAATCAGCCCCAGCATTTT

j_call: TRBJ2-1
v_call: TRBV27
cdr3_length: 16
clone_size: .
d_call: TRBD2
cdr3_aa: CASSLSGSGAYNEQFF
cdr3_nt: TGTGCCAGCAGTTTATCGGGTAGCGGGGCTTACAATGAGCAGTTCTTC

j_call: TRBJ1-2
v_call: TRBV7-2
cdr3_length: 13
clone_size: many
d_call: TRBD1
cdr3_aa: CASSFGQGGGYTF
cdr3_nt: TGTGCCAGCAGCTTTGGACAGGGGGGAGGCTACACCTTC

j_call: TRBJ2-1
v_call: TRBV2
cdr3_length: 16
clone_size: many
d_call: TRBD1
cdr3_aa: CASRQGTGVSYNEQFF
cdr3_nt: TGTGCCAGCAGGCAAGGGACAGGGGTTTCCTACAATGAGCAGTTCTTC

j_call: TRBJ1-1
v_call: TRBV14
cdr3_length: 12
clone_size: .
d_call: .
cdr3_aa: CASSQDAPGAFF
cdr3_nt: TGTGCCAGCAGCCAAGATGCCCCGGGGGCTTTCTTT

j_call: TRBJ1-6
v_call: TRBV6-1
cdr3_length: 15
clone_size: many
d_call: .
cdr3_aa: CASRPGHWGVSPLHF
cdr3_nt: TGTGCCTCACGACCGGGACATTGGGGAGTCTCACCCCTCCACTTT

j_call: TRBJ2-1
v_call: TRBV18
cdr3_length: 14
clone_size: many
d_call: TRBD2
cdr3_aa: CASSRTSDYNEQFF
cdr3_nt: TGTGCCAGCTCACGGACTAGCGACTACAATGAGCAGTTCTTC

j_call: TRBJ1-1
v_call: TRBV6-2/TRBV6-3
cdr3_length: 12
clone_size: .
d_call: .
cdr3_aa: CASIKGTTEAFF
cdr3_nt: TGTGCCAGCATTAAAGGCACAACTGAAGCTTTCTTT

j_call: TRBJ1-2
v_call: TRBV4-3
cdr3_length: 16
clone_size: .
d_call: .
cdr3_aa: CASSQDRGRTNYGYTF
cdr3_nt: TGCGCCAGCAGCCAAGATCGCGGGCGGACTAACTATGGCTACACCTTC

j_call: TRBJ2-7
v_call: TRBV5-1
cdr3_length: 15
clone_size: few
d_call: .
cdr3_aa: CASSLEGQGSYEQYF
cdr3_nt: TGCGCCAGCAGCTTGGAAGGACAAGGTTCCTACGAGCAGTACTTC

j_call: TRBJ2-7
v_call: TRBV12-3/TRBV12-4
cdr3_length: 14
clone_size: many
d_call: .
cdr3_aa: CASSLNLRSYEQYF
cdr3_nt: TGTGCCAGCAGTTTAAATCTGCGCTCCTACGAGCAGTACTTC

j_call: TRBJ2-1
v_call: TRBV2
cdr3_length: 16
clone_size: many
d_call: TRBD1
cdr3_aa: CASRDLSGGSYNEQFF
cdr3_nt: TGTGCCAGCAGGGATTTGTCAGGGGGCTCCTACAATGAGCAGTTCTTC

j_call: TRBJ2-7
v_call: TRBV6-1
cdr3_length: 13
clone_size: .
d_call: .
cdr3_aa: CASSLGWASEQYF
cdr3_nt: TGTGCCAGCAGCCTCGGTTGGGCCAGCGAGCAGTACTTC

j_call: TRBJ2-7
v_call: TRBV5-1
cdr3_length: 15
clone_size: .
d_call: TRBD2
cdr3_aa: CASSLGLAIAYEQYF
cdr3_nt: TGCGCCAGCAGCCTGGGACTAGCGATCGCCTACGAGCAGTACTTC

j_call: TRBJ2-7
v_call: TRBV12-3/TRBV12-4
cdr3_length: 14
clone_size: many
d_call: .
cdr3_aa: CASSARGLAYEQYF
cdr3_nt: TGTGCCAGCAGTGCCCGGGGCCTTGCCTACGAGCAGTACTTC

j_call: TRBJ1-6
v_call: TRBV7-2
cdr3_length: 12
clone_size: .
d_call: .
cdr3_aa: CASRSGISPLHF
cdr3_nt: TGTGCCAGCCGTTCGGGGATTTCACCCCTCCACTTT

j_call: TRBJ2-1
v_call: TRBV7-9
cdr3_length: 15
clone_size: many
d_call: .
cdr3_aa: CASSPVVAGFNEQFF
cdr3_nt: TGTGCCAGCAGCCCCGTAGTTGCGGGATTCAATGAGCAGTTCTTC

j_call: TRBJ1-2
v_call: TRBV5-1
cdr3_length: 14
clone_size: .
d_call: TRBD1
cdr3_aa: CASSTGQGTYGYTF
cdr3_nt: TGCGCCAGCAGCACCGGACAGGGGACCTATGGCTACACCTTC